Shown below are 17 T cell receptor beta chains from a single sample sequenced in a study of metastatic and nonmetastatic thyroid tumors. Ahead of thyroid surgery, no patient had received treatment of any kind. MiXCR reprocessed the PCR reads for TCRdb. The repertoire holds about 27,000 clones, with approximately 17% as singletons. Source material: blood. The receptors derive from a male donor with papillary thyroid cancer or a benign thyroid nodule (not recorded which). Some clones in this sample may be carry-over from other donors' samples.

This clone was recorded a few times. The chain is built from TRBV7-9 and TRBJ1-2; D is uncertain. CDR1 and CDR2 (germline): SEHNR, FQNEAQ (reference sequence). This CDR3 is 13 amino acids long. V was clipped by 7 bases and J by 2 bases, with 11 bases between them. The CDR3, as DNA: TGTGCCAGCACTATCGGACTAAACTATGGCTACACCTTC. As protein: CASTIGLNYGYTF.

The chain couples TRBV3-1 to TRBJ1-2; a possible D gene is TRBD1 (6 bases). The V and J ends lost 2 bases and 2 bases respectively, with 9 bases between them. CDR3 length equals 14 residues. Germline V CDR1 and CDR2: LGHDT, YNNKEL (reference sequence). CDR3 DNA: TGTGCCAGCAGCCAATTGGGGGCCAACTATGGCTACACCTTC. The encoded protein is CASSQLGANYGYTF.

As concerns this clone: Compared with germline, one end of the junction differs, possibly owing to a read error. V is TRBV7-8 and J is TRBJ1-2; 8 nucleotides align to TRBD1. Germline V gene sequence: CDR1 SGHVS, CDR2 FQNEAQ. The CDR3 runs 14 residues. The CDR3 region has the DNA TGCGCCAGCAGCTTTTCGGGACAGGACTATGGCTACACCTTC. Its protein is CASSFSGQDYGYTF.

This clone was counted many times. The chain links TRBV27 to TRBJ1-1; no clear D gene. Germline-derived CDR1 and CDR2 are MNHEY and SMNVEV (reference sequence). The V gene lost 4 bases and the J gene lost 11 bases, with 23 bases spanning the gap. This CDR3 is built from 15 residues. CDR3 nucleotides: TGTGCCAGCAGTTCTGACCTTATAGGTACGCTCGGGGCTTTCTTT. It is translated as CASSSDLIGTLGAFF.

This clone came up many times. V gene TRBV9 combines with J gene TRBJ2-7; 8 bases line up with TRBD1. Trimming cost V 0 bases and J 7 bases; bases outside gene matches: 9. CDR3 size: 15 residues. Germline CDR1 SGDLS, CDR2 YYNGEE. The CDR3 loop is CASSVDAGQGREQYF. CDR3 nucleotides: TGTGCCAGCAGCGTAGACGCCGGACAGGGCAGGGAGCAGTACTTC. Complete variable domain (other parts from reference TRBV9 and TRBJ2-7): DSGVTQTPKHLITATGQRVTLRCSPRSGDLSVYWYQQSLDQGLQFLIQYYNGEERAKGNILERFSAQQFPDLHSELNLSSLELGDSALYFCASSVDAGQGREQYFGPGTRLTVT.

This clone was recorded many times. This clone may be a read error of a much larger clone one base away. Other DNA sequences in this sample translate to the same CDR3. The gene calls are TRBV14 and TRBJ2-1; D is undetermined. The CDR3 length is 12 residues. The germline gives CDR1 SGHDN, CDR2 FVKESK. V lost 4 bases to trimming and J lost 7 bases, with 8 bases between them. The CDR3 sequence: CASSPDYNEQFF. The CDR3 DNA reads TGTGCCAGCAGCCCGGATTATAATGAGCAGTTCTTC.

This clone was recorded only once. The gene calls are TRBV5-5 and TRBJ1-2, with unresolved D. The germline V gene encodes CDR1 SGHKS and CDR2 YYEKEE (reference sequence). The V end lost 1 base, the J end lost 3 bases, and 10 bases lay between the germline ends. The CDR3 consists of 14 residues. CDR3 protein: CASSLHTWYYGYTF. The CDR3 DNA reads TGTGCCAGCAGCTTGCACACCTGGTACTATGGCTACACCTTC. The complete variable domain, with remaining parts taken from reference TRBV5-5 and TRBJ1-2, reads DAGVTQSPTHLIKTRGQQVTLRCSPISGHKSVSWYQQVLGQGPQFIFQYYEKEERGRGNFPDRFSARQFPNYSSELNVNALLLGDSALYLCASSLHTWYYGYTFGSGTRLTVV.

A few counts support this clone. Here the CDR3 DNA reads TGTGCCAGCAGTGTACGGATCGAGCAGTACGTC. This encodes CASSVRIEQYV. This rearrangement joins TRBV6-1 to TRBJ2-7; unclear D gene. V gave up 4 bases and J gave up 6 bases, with 7 bases separating them. Germline V gives CDR1 MNHNS, CDR2 SASEGT. This CDR3 comprises 11 residues.

By share, this clone counts as medium-sized. The chain employs TRBV24-1 and TRBJ2-7; perhaps TRBD2 as D (6 bases). CDR1 KGHDR and CDR2 SFDVKD come from the germline V gene. Deletions cut 4 bases from V and 1 base from J, with 13 bases between. This CDR3 region has 15 residues. The CDR3: CATSDRRDGSYEQYF. The CDR3 nucleotides are TGTGCCACCAGTGACCGGAGGGACGGATCCTACGAGCAGTACTTC.

Comment on this clone: A clone one base away is much larger, so this may be a read error. For the CDR3, the DNA is TGTGCCAGCAGCCGGACTAGCGGGATCCGTGGGCAGTACTTC. This gives the protein CASSRTSGIRGQYF. The V gene is TRBV5-4, the J gene TRBJ2-7, with 12 bases identical to TRBD2. J gave up 9 bases and V 4 bases, and 8 bases lay outside the gene matches. Germline lookup yields CDR1 SGHNT and CDR2 YYREEE (reference sequence). The CDR3 loop spans 14 amino acids.

This clone was detected ten times or more. The chain has TRBV4-1 and TRBJ2-7; 7 bases match TRBD2. The CDR3 is 16 amino acids. The trim removed 2 bases at V and 0 bases at J, leaving 7 bases unmatched. Germline-derived CDR1 and CDR2 are MGHRA and YSYEKL. The CDR3 DNA reads as TGCGCCAGCAGCCAATCCCCCCTAGCGGTCTCCTACGAGCAGTACTTC. Translated, it gives CASSQSPLAVSYEQYF.

There are many counts of this clone. The rearrangement links TRBV12-3 or TRBV12-4 to TRBJ2-1; 12 bases are a match to TRBD2. This CDR3 is 18 amino acids long. J gave up 3 bases and V 6 bases, and 12 bases lay outside the gene matches. DNA of the CDR3: TGTGCCAGCAGCTACCCGCTAGCGGGAGGGAGTTTCTACAATGAGCAGTTCTTC. Amino acid sequence: CASSYPLAGGSFYNEQFF.

This clone was seen many times. The CDR3 DNA reads as TGTGCCAGCAGCACTCCCATGAACACTGAAGCTTTCTTT. This codes for CASSTPMNTEAFF. The chain employs TRBV7-9 and TRBJ1-1; D gene ambiguous. This CDR3 spans 13 amino acids. The V and J ends lost 5 bases and 0 bases respectively, with 7 bases between them. Germline V lookup: CDR1 SEHNR, CDR2 FQNEAQ (reference sequence).

In this sample, this clone turned up many times. The V and J genes are TRBV7-2 and TRBJ1-1, with a tentative D call TRBD1 (5 bases). Germline V lookup: CDR1 SGHTA, CDR2 FQGNSA. The length of the CDR3 is 19 residues. With 2 bases removed from V and 5 bases from J, the gap between germline ends came to 27 bases. CDR3 residues: CASSLPRVPSTRGRTEAFF. In DNA form, the CDR3 reads TGTGCCAGCAGCTTACCCAGGGTACCCTCGACAAGGGGTAGGACTGAAGCTTTCTTT.

This clone was seen at least ten times. A much larger clone lies a single base off, so this may be a read error. The chain joins TRBV19 to TRBJ2-1; 8 positions agree with TRBD1. CDR3 length: 14 residues. V lost 3 bases to trimming and J lost 8 bases; unmatched junction nucleotides: 6. Germline V CDR1 and CDR2: LNHDA, SQIVND (reference sequence). The CDR3 reads CASSIQGACYEQFF. CDR3 DNA sequence: TGTGCCAGTAGTATTCAGGGGGCGTGCTATGAGCAGTTCTTC.

The sample holds many counts of this clone. This chain links TRBV6-1 with TRBJ2-3, with D hard to call. Germline CDR1 is MNHNS and CDR2 is SASEGT. V was pared by 4 bases and J by 1 base, with 3 bases between. The length of the CDR3 is 12 residues. The CDR3 loop reads CASSGGTDTQYF. CDR3 sequence (DNA): TGTGCCAGCAGTGGGGGCACAGATACGCAGTATTTT.

This clone was seen many times. The chain links TRBV11-1 to TRBJ2-1, with D perhaps matching TRBD2 (7 bases). CDR1 and CDR2 from the germline V gene are SGHAT and FQDESV (reference sequence). This CDR3 comprises 15 residues. Trimming cost V 6 bases and J 5 bases, with 17 bases left between them. CDR3 residues: CASSPWGGTNNEQFF. In DNA, the CDR3 is TGTGCCAGCAGTCCCTGGGGGGGCACCAACAATGAGCAGTTCTTC.